These 15 T cell receptor beta chains share one sample of origin, sequenced in a study of shared clonotypes between healthy human individuals. Method: immunoSEQ multiplex PCR; TCRdb's copy keeps in-frame clones and lacks some. The data contain over 700,000 clones, roughly 72% of them seen just once; the ten biggest clones take up approximately 2%. The source material was memory CD4+ T cells sorted from blood. The subset denotes: CD45RA-negative fraction. These receptors all stem from a woman younger than 45 in good health.

The chain carries TRBV7-8 and TRBJ2-2; TRBD1 matches 8 bases. V trimming: 4 bases; J trimming: 4 bases; junction bases outside the gene matches: 5. The CDR3 covers 15 residues. Germline V gene data show CDR1 as SGHVS and CDR2 as FQNEAQ. The CDR3 DNA reads TGTGCCAGCAGCTCCCTGACAGGGGCCACCGGGGAGCTGTTTTTT. This sequence encodes CASSSLTGATGELFF.

V and J are TRBV6-4 and TRBJ2-1; 7 bases agree with TRBD2. The V gene's germline CDR1 is MRHNA and CDR2 SNTAGT. With 9 bases clipped from V and 8 bases from J, the junction kept 16 bases outside the gene matches. This CDR3 contains 15 residues. The CDR3 reads CASGSTGGSSDEQFF. CDR3 DNA: TGTGCCAGTGGCAGTACGGGCGGGAGTAGCGATGAGCAGTTCTTC.

The CDR3 nucleotides are TGTGCCAGTTCCCATCGGGGGGGGGTCTACGAGCAGTACTTC. This codes for CASSHRGGVYEQYF. V and J are TRBV19 and TRBJ2-7; 8 nucleotides match TRBD2. CDR1 LNHDA and CDR2 SQIVND come from the germline V gene (reference sequence). This CDR3 is built from 14 residues. Trimming took 8 bases from V and 3 from J; bases not matched to a gene: 9.

The chain recombines TRBV28 with TRBJ2-1; D possibly uses TRBD1 or TRBD2 (5 bases each). V was pared by 4 bases and J by 11 bases, with 9 bases between. The CDR3 contains 11 residues. Germline V lookup: CDR1 MDHEN, CDR2 SYDVKM. CDR3 protein: CASSSRGQQFF. The CDR3 DNA sequence: TGTGCCAGCAGTTCAAGGGGACAGCAGTTCTTC.

The chain is built from TRBV11-2 and TRBJ2-1; D is perhaps TRBD1 (6 bases). CDR1 is SGHAT and CDR2 is FQNNGV in the germline V gene. There are 14 residues in the CDR3. V lost 1 base and J lost 6, with 10 bases in between. This CDR3 reads CASSLVGTLNEQFF. In DNA form, the CDR3 reads TGTGCCAGCAGCTTAGTAGGGACACTCAATGAGCAGTTCTTC. The full variable domain, in which reference TRBV11-2 and TRBJ2-1 provide the parts outside the CDR3, is EAGVAQSPRYKIIEKRQSVAFWCNPISGHATLYWYQQILGQGPKLLIQFQNNGVVDDSQLPKDRFSAERLKGVDSTLKIQPAKLEDSAVYLCASSLVGTLNEQFFGPGTRLTVL.

V is TRBV4-2 and J is TRBJ2-4; TRBD1 matches at 7 bases. The CDR3 loop spans 16 amino acids. V shed 5 bases and J 10 bases; nucleotides not matched to a gene: 17. Per germline, CDR1 LGHNA and CDR2 YNFKEQ. As DNA, the CDR3 is TGTGCCAGCAGCTCCACAGGGGCCCAGGACCGAGGGATTCAGTACTTC. Its protein product is CASSSTGAQDRGIQYF.

The chain combines TRBV10-3 with TRBJ1-5; possibly TRBD1 for D (6 bases). V lost 0 bases, J lost 7 bases, and 13 bases lay in between. CDR3 length equals 15 residues. Germline V lookup: CDR1 ENHRY, CDR2 SYGVKD. The CDR3 loop is CAISESDSTRQPQHF. DNA of the CDR3: TGTGCCATCAGTGAGTCGGACAGTACTAGGCAGCCCCAGCATTTT.

This chain connects TRBV21-1 to TRBJ2-7; the table names TRBD2, a call not compared with the DNA. TRBV21-1 is classified as a pseudogene. The CDR3 totals 15 residues. The CDR3 here is CARPKAASGSYEQYF. The DNA of the CDR3 is TGTGCCAGACCCAAGGCAGCTAGCGGGAGTTACGAGCAGTACTTC.

About this clone itself: The sample contains more than one DNA sequence encoding this CDR3. The chain is built from TRBV9 and TRBJ2-6; D remains ambiguous. Germline assignment: CDR1 SGDLS and CDR2 YYNGEE. The CDR3 runs 13 residues. V dropped 0 bases and J dropped 3 bases, with 1 base sitting between them. The DNA for the CDR3 is TGTGCCAGCAGCGTAGTTGGGGCCAACGTCCTGACTTTC. This sequence encodes CASSVVGANVLTF.

This clone was picked up many times. This sequence joins TRBV5-1 and TRBJ2-1; TRBD1 might be the D (6 bases). CDR1 and CDR2 from the germline V gene are SGHRS and YFSETQ. CDR3 length equals 15 residues. Trimming stripped 5 bases from V and 0 bases from J, with 12 bases between. CDR3 DNA sequence: TGCGCCAGCAGTCCAACAGGGAGCTCCTACAATGAGCAGTTCTTC. Its translation: CASSPTGSSYNEQFF.

This clone was picked up a small number of times. The sample holds other DNA sequences that translate to the same CDR3. The chain combines TRBV6-5 with TRBJ1-3, with D hard to call. The CDR3 loop spans 14 amino acids. Looked up from germline, CDR1 is MNHEY and CDR2 is SVGAGI. Trimming took 0 bases from V and 4 from J, leaving 7 bases between them. The CDR3 loop is CASSYSEAGNTIYF. CDR3 DNA sequence: TGTGCCAGCAGTTACTCGGAGGCGGGAAACACCATATATTTT.

The J gene is TRBJ2-5, the V gene TRBV28, with D possibly TRBD1 on 5 matching bases. Germline V lookup: CDR1 MDHEN, CDR2 SYDVKM. Trimming left V 2 bases short and J 2 bases short, with 18 bases between. This CDR3 has 17 amino acids. The CDR3 spells CASSLPRHRNRQETQYF. CDR3 DNA sequence: TGTGCCAGCAGTTTACCCCGTCACAGGAACCGGCAAGAGACCCAGTACTTC.

This clone appeared a few times. The chain combines TRBV28 with TRBJ1-1; 10 nucleotides align to TRBD1. Per germline, CDR1 MDHEN and CDR2 SYDVKM. V was clipped by 6 bases and J by 13 bases; unmatched bases: 11. The CDR3 runs 13 residues. The CDR3 bases are TGTGCCAGCAGCATACGACAGGGGGCTTCGGTTTTCTTT. Protein sequence: CASSIRQGASVFF. Looking up the rest from reference TRBV28 and TRBJ1-1 gives the full variable domain: DVKVTQSSRYLVKRTGEKVFLECVQDMDHENMFWYRQDPGLGLRLIYFSYDVKMKEKGDIPEGYSVSREKKERFSLILESASTNQTSMYLCASSIRQGASVFFGQGTRLTVV.

The chain has TRBV7-6 and TRBJ2-7, with 8 bases aligning to TRBD2. The junction had 10 bases not matched to a gene; V was cut back by 5 bases and J by 7 bases. CDR3 length equals 14 residues. Per the germline V gene, CDR1 is SGHVS and CDR2 is FNYEAQ. The CDR3 DNA is TGTGCCAGCAGCCCCGGGACTAGGCCACTTGAGCAGTACTTC. It encodes CASSPGTRPLEQYF.

The V call is TRBV7-9, the J call TRBJ2-7; a weak D match, TRBD1 (6 bases). The CDR3 length is 14 residues. Trimming stripped 4 bases from V and 4 bases from J, with 14 bases between. Looked up from germline, CDR1 is SEHNR and CDR2 is FQNEAQ (reference sequence). Written as DNA, the CDR3 is TGTGCCAGCAGCTCGCGGGCAGGGGCGTACGAGCAGTACTTC. Amino acids: CASSSRAGAYEQYF.